Listed below are T cell receptor beta chains from one sample, sequenced in a study of cytomegalovirus exposure and HLA in healthy donors. The data were produced by immunoSEQ multiplex PCR, yet TCRdb's version contains in-frame clones alone and is incomplete. Among approximately 140,000 clones listed, around 79% were seen once. Sequencing input: PBMCs. Receptors originate from a man aged 50 to 59 in good health and CMV-seropositive. Each CDR3 is given with its conserved first and last residue. Each record gives: clone size, J gene, D gene, V gene, CDR3 DNA, CDR3 protein. The D gene is left open where the match is weak. Where a row states a size, it is once, few, many or the class of an expanded clone; other rows omit it.

>once|TRBJ1-1|-|TRBV7-6
TGTGCCAGCAGCTTAGGGGCGGCTTTCTTT
CASSLGAAFF
>-|TRBJ2-5|TRBD1|TRBV4-2
TGTGCCAGCAGCCAAGATCCAGGGGGCCGGGAGACCCAGTACTTC
CASSQDPGGRETQYF
>-|TRBJ2-3|TRBD1|TRBV2
TGTGCCAGCAGTGAAGCGGGGGGACAGGGCACAGATACGCAGTATTTT
CASSEAGGQGTDTQYF
>-|TRBJ1-1|-|TRBV11-2
TGTGCCAGCAGCAGGAACGCCGGACAGTCGAACACTGAAGCTTTCTTT
CASSRNAGQSNTEAFF
>-|TRBJ2-5|TRBD1|TRBV27
TGTGCCAGCAGGCCGACAGGGGCCGGAGAGACCCAGTACTTC
CASRPTGAGETQYF
>-|TRBJ2-1|-|TRBV2
TGTGCCAGCAGACCTAACAGGGAAACCTACAATGAGCAGTTCTTC
CASRPNRETYNEQFF
>once|TRBJ2-3|-|TRBV7-9
TGTGCCAGCAGCAGAAAAGGGGGGGGCACAGATACGCAGTATTTT
CASSRKGGGTDTQYF
>-|TRBJ1-3|TRBD1|TRBV30
TGTGCCTGGAGTGTATCCACAGGGGGCCCGCGATACTCTGGAAACACCATATATTTT
CAWSVSTGGPRYSGNTIYF
>-|TRBJ2-3|-|TRBV28
TGTGCCAGCAGTTCCCCCGCGGGGACAGATACGCAGTATTTT
CASSSPAGTDTQYF
>-|TRBJ1-5|-|TRBV6-5
TGTGCCAGCAGGCGGGCACACGATAGCAATCAGCCCCAGCATTTT
CASRRAHDSNQPQHF
>-|TRBJ2-3|TRBD2|TRBV5-1
TGCGCCAGCAGCTTTAGCGGGGCCTACTCAGATACGCAGTATTTT
CASSFSGAYSDTQYF
>-|TRBJ2-5|TRBD2|TRBV5-1
TGCGCCAGCAGCTTGGCGACTAGCGAAGAGACCCAGTACTTC
CASSLATSEETQYF
>-|TRBJ2-3|TRBD2|TRBV6-6
TGTGCCAGCAGTCGATCTAGCGGAACCAACACAGATACGCAGTATTTT
CASSRSSGTNTDTQYF
>-|TRBJ2-5|TRBD1|TRBV7-9
TGTGCCAGCAGCCCGACAGGGGGCGGTCAAGAGACCCAGTACTTC
CASSPTGGGQETQYF
>-|TRBJ2-7|TRBD1|TRBV2
TGTGCCACCGACCCGGGACAGGGGTCGGGTGAGCAGTACTTC
CATDPGQGSGEQYF
>-|TRBJ2-7|-|TRBV7-6
TGTGCCAGCAGCCGGACCGCAGGGGCCGAGCAGTACTTC
CASSRTAGAEQYF
>-|TRBJ2-7|TRBD2|TRBV5-1
TGCGCCAGCAGCTACCCTATAGCGGGAGGCTCCTACGAGCAGTACTTC
CASSYPIAGGSYEQYF
>few|TRBJ2-3|-|TRBV7-9
TGTGCCAGCAGCTTAGATCAGGGGGATACGCAGTATTTT
CASSLDQGDTQYF
>few|TRBJ2-7|TRBD2|TRBV5-1
TGCGCCAGCAGCTTCGGGACTAGCGGGAGTTCCTACGAGCAGTACTTC
CASSFGTSGSSYEQYF
>-|TRBJ2-2|TRBD2|TRBV9
TGTGCCAGCAGCGGCGGGGGAGGCACCGGGGAGCTGTTTTTT
CASSGGGGTGELFF
>-|TRBJ2-2|TRBD2|TRBV6-1
TGTGCCAGCGGGGAGGGCCCGAACACCGGGGAGCTGTTTTTT
CASGEGPNTGELFF
>-|TRBJ2-7|TRBD2|TRBV7-6
TGTGCCAGCAGCTTAGCCCCAGGTCCGGGAGGGCCCTACGAGCAGTACTTC
CASSLAPGPGGPYEQYF
>-|TRBJ2-7|TRBD2|TRBV4-2
TGTGCCAGCAGCCAAGCTAGCGGGAGTAGCTACGAGCAGTACTTC
CASSQASGSSYEQYF